This T cell receptor (beta chain) was found in a study of blood T cell repertoires in COVID-19. Turning to the study itself: From T cells, B-cell-depleted T cells, or PBMCs came the material, which was cDNA or gDNA.

The CDR3 contains 14 residues. Germline V gives CDR1 SQVTM, CDR2 ANQGSEA. V dropped 5 bases and J dropped 0; count of bases not matched to a gene: 4. Source study methods: Amplification with reference gene primers provided the estimates of nucleated cell counts. TCRdb's table, derived via immunoSEQ multiplex PCR, lists solely in-frame clones and lacks some. V and J calls and clone size are copied from that table; D and trimming were computed from the DNA. The sample includes 180,000 or so clones, approximately 86% of them seen just once. This clone was recorded a few times. The clonotype was recovered from a man between 60 and 70 years old with acute or convalescent COVID-19. Sample: peripheral blood. This chain uses TRBV29-1 with TRBJ1-5; 7 positions agree with TRBD1. CDR3 DNA sequence: TGCAGCGTTTTAGGGACAGCTAGCAATCAGCCCCAGCATTTT. Translated: CSVLGTASNQPQHF.